This is a list of T cell receptor beta chains from one sample in a study of response to subunit inactivated influenza vaccine. TCRdb passed the RT-PCR reads through MiXCR, listing each CDR3 protein once. This repertoire shows approximately 730,000 distinct CDR3 sequences, 11% to 15% found once; its top ten account for around 6.5%. The sequencing used PBMCs from blood, collected 14 days before vaccination. The origin of the receptors is a man aged 45 to 65 who received an inactivated influenza vaccine. Both conserved end residues are part of each CDR3. Fields, in order: V gene, D gene, J gene, clone size, CDR3 DNA, CDR3 protein. D genes are given only for firm matches. Size is omitted from some rows. Given values are once, few, many or a class for expanded clones.

TRBV7-7	NA	TRBJ2-1	NA	TGTGCTAGCAGCTTAGACGGCGGGGAGCAGTTCTTC	CASSLDGGEQFF
TRBV20-1	NA	TRBJ1-2	few	TGCAGTGCCGTTGACTCCTTCAACTATGGCTACACCTTC	CSAVDSFNYGYTF
TRBV11-2	NA	TRBJ1-4	few	TGTGCCAGCAGAGTAACCGGGACAAATGAAAAACTGTTTTTT	CASRVTGTNEKLFF
TRBV27	NA	TRBJ1-5	NA	TGTGCCAGCGGACCGCAGCTTAATAGCAATCAGCCCCAGCATTTT	CASGPQLNSNQPQHF
TRBV9	NA	TRBJ2-1	NA	TGTGCCAGCAGCGTGGTTAGCTCCGATGAGCAGTTCTTC	CASSVVSSDEQFF
TRBV2	TRBD1	TRBJ1-5	NA	TGTGCCAGCAGTACCCCAGGGGGAAGCAATCAGCCCCAGCATTTT	CASSTPGGSNQPQHF
TRBV29-1	TRBD2	TRBJ2-7	NA	TGCAGCGTTGAGGATAGCGGGGGGCTCTACGAGCAGTACTTC	CSVEDSGGLYEQYF
TRBV6-1	TRBD1	TRBJ2-7	few	TGTGCCAGCAGTGAAGCCCGGCAGAGGACAGGCAACTACGAGCAGTACTTC	CASSEARQRTGNYEQYF
TRBV29-1	NA	TRBJ2-7	NA	TGCAGCGTTGAAGTGGGGGGCGAGCAGTACTTC	CSVEVGGEQYF
TRBV6-5	NA	TRBJ1-1	NA	TGTGCCAGCAGTTTTGGGGGGGTTATGAACACTGAAGCTTTCTTT	CASSFGGVMNTEAFF
TRBV6-5	TRBD2	TRBJ2-3	many	TGTGCCAGCAGTTACCGGGGGGGGGGCACAGATACGCAGTATTTT	CASSYRGGGTDTQYF
TRBV18	TRBD1	TRBJ2-7	NA	TGTGCCAGCTCACCATTGAGAGACAGGGGGCCGTACGAGCAGTACTTC	CASSPLRDRGPYEQYF
TRBV6-2/TRBV6-3	NA	TRBJ1-1	NA	TGTGCCAGCAGTTATTTCGGGGGCACTGAAGCTTTCTTT	CASSYFGGTEAFF
TRBV7-2	NA	TRBJ1-2	few	TGTGCCAGCAGCGCAACAGGGACCCCGGAGGGCTACACCTTC	CASSATGTPEGYTF
TRBV2	NA	TRBJ2-3	NA	TGTGCCAGCAGTGTTTCCCTGTCCCTGGATACGCAGTATTTT	CASSVSLSLDTQYF
TRBV12-3/TRBV12-4	TRBD2	TRBJ2-4	many	TGTGCCAGCAGTTTATGGGGGAGGGCCGACATTCAGTACTTC	CASSLWGRADIQYF
TRBV5-1	NA	TRBJ1-1	few	TGCGCCAGCAGCTCGCTAGTGGACGGAAACACTGAAGCTTTCTTT	CASSSLVDGNTEAFF
TRBV20-1	TRBD2	TRBJ2-1	NA	TGCAGTGCTAGACCCCCTGCTAGCGGGTCCTCCTACAATGAGCAGTTCTTC	CSARPPASGSSYNEQFF
TRBV6-2/TRBV6-3	NA	TRBJ2-7	NA	TGTGCCAGCAGTTACCTTCGGACAGCGGGAACCTACGAGCAGTACTTC	CASSYLRTAGTYEQYF
TRBV6-5	NA	TRBJ2-7	few	TGTGCCAGCAGTATACGGGGCGATGGGAACTACGAGCAGTACTTC	CASSIRGDGNYEQYF
TRBV13	NA	TRBJ2-2	many	TGTGCCAGCAGCTTAGTCACAGGGAGGAACACCGGGGAGCTGTTTTTT	CASSLVTGRNTGELFF
TRBV7-8	NA	TRBJ2-1	once	TGTGCCAGCAGCCGTAGGGTCGGGAGTCCCTACAATGAGCAGTTCTTC	CASSRRVGSPYNEQFF
TRBV6-2/TRBV6-3	TRBD1	TRBJ1-5	NA	TGTGCCAGCAGTTACTCCGGGACAGGGGTACGGAGCAATCAGCCCCAGCATTTT	CASSYSGTGVRSNQPQHF
TRBV6-5	NA	TRBJ1-2	many	TGTGCCAGCAGTTACTCGGGTACGCGGTATGGCTACACCTTC	CASSYSGTRYGYTF
TRBV6-2/TRBV6-3	NA	TRBJ2-7	few	TGTGCCAGCAGTTGGCCTCGGCAGACAATCTACGAGCAGTACTTC	CASSWPRQTIYEQYF
TRBV5-1	NA	TRBJ2-3	NA	TGCGCCAGCAGCTTTGAAGGCAGTTCAAGCACAGATACGCAGTATTTT	CASSFEGSSSTDTQYF
TRBV18	NA	TRBJ2-7	NA	TGTGCCAGCTCGAAACCCCCAGGGTCAACCGGGTACGAGCAGTACTTC	CASSKPPGSTGYEQYF
TRBV5-6	NA	TRBJ1-1	NA	TGTGCCAGCAGCTTGGCGAGGACTGAAGCTTTCTTT	CASSLARTEAFF
TRBV15	NA	TRBJ1-5	few	TGTGCCACCAGCAGAGCGGGGGACGGTCAGCCCCAGCATTTT	CATSRAGDGQPQHF
TRBV4-2	NA	TRBJ1-5	many	TGTGCCAGCAGCCAACTCCAGGGCCCGAATCAGCCCCAGCATTTT	CASSQLQGPNQPQHF
TRBV20-1	NA	TRBJ1-2	NA	TGCAGTGCAGGGAGGGAGAACTATGGCTACACCTTC	CSAGRENYGYTF
TRBV20-1	TRBD1	TRBJ2-3	NA	TGCAGTGCTCTGGGACAGTACACAGATACGCAGTATTTT	CSALGQYTDTQYF
TRBV19	NA	TRBJ2-1	few	TGTGCCAGTAGGCCCACCCTCGACTCCAATGAGCAGTTCTTC	CASRPTLDSNEQFF
TRBV12-3/TRBV12-4	NA	TRBJ1-6	few	TGTGCCAGCAGCTCAGGACCTGGGAGGTCACCCCTCCACTTT	CASSSGPGRSPLHF
TRBV7-9	NA	TRBJ1-1	few	TGTGCCAGCAGCCGACCGGGGGCCCCCGCGAACACTGAAGCTTTCTTT	CASSRPGAPANTEAFF
TRBV20-1	NA	TRBJ2-7	many	TGCAGTGCTAGAAGGCAGAGCCTCTCCTACGAGCAGTACTTC	CSARRQSLSYEQYF
TRBV12-3/TRBV12-4	NA	TRBJ1-1	NA	TGTGCCAGCAGCATCAGGGAGAACACTGAAGCTTTCTTT	CASSIRENTEAFF
TRBV4-1	TRBD1	TRBJ1-5	NA	TGCGCCAGCAGCCAAGGACTTCAGGGGGCGCGCAATCAGCCCCAGCATTTT	CASSQGLQGARNQPQHF
TRBV9	NA	TRBJ2-3	many	TGTGCCAGCAGCGCCGGCAACGCCCGAAGCACAGATACGCAGTATTTT	CASSAGNARSTDTQYF
TRBV20-1	TRBD1	TRBJ2-1	few	TGCAGTGCTAGAGATTGGCAGGGGGTAACCTACAATGAGCAGTTCTTC	CSARDWQGVTYNEQFF
TRBV12-3/TRBV12-4	NA	TRBJ2-1	many	TGTGCCAGCAGTTTAGGTACCAGGGAGCAGTTCTTC	CASSLGTREQFF
TRBV6-2/TRBV6-3	NA	TRBJ2-1	NA	TGTGCCAGCAGTTACTCCCCGGGGGCCGTCTACAATGAGCAGTTCTTC	CASSYSPGAVYNEQFF
TRBV7-2	NA	TRBJ2-5	NA	TGTGCCAGCAGCCCGGGCCCGGGAGAGACCCAGTACTTC	CASSPGPGETQYF
TRBV29-1	NA	TRBJ2-5	NA	TGCAGCCTTGGGACCTACCAAGAGACCCAGTACTTC	CSLGTYQETQYF
TRBV10-3	NA	TRBJ1-5	few	TGTGCCATCAGTGTCGGCAGGGGTGATCAGCCCCAGCATTTT	CAISVGRGDQPQHF
TRBV5-1	TRBD1	TRBJ2-7	few	TGCGCCAGCAGCATGGACAGGGGCGTCCACGAGCAGTACTTC	CASSMDRGVHEQYF
TRBV20-1	NA	TRBJ2-7	NA	TGCAGTGCCTGGGAGAATAGAAACGACGAGCAGTACTTC	CSAWENRNDEQYF